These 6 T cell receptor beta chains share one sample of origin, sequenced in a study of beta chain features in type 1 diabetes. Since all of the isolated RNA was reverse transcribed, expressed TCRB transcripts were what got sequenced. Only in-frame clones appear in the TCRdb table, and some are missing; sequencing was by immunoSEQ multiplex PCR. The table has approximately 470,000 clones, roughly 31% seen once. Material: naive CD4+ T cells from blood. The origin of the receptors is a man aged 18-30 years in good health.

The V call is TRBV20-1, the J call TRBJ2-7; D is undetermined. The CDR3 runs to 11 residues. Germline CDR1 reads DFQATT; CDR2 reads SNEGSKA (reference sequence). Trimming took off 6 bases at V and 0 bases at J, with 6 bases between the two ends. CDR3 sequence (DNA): TGCAGTGCACAGATCTCCTACGAGCAGTACTTC. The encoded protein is CSAQISYEQYF.

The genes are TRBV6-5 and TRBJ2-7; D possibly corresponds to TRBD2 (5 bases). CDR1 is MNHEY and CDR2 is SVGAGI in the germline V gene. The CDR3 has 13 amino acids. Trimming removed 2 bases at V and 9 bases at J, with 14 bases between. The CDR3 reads CASSYGSSSVQYF. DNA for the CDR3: TGTGCCAGCAGTTACGGATCTAGCTCCGTGCAGTACTTC.

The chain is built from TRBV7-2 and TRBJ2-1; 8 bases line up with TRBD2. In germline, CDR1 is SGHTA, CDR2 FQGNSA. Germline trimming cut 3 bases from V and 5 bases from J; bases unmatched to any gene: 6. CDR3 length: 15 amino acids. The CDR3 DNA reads TGTGCCAGCAGCTTTGCCCGGGGGGGGAACAATGAGCAGTTCTTC. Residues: CASSFARGGNNEQFF.

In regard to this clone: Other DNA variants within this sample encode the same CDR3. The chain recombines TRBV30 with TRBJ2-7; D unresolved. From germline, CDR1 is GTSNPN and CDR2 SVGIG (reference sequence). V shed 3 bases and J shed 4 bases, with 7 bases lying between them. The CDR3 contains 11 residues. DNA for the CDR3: TGTGCCTGGAGCCTTACGTACGAGCAGTACTTC. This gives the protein CAWSLTYEQYF.

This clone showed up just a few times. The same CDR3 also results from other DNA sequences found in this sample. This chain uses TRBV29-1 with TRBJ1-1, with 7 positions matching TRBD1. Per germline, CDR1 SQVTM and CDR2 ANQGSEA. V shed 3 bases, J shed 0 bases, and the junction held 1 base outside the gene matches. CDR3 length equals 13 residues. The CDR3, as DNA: TGCAGCGTTGAGACAGGGTTGAACACTGAAGCTTTCTTT. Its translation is CSVETGLNTEAFF.

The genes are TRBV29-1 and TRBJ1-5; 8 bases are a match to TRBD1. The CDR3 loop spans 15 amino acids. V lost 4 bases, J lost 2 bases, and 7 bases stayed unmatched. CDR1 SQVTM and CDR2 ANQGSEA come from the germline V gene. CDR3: CSVGQGASGNQPQHF. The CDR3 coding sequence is TGCAGCGTTGGGCAGGGGGCGAGTGGCAATCAGCCCCAGCATTTT.